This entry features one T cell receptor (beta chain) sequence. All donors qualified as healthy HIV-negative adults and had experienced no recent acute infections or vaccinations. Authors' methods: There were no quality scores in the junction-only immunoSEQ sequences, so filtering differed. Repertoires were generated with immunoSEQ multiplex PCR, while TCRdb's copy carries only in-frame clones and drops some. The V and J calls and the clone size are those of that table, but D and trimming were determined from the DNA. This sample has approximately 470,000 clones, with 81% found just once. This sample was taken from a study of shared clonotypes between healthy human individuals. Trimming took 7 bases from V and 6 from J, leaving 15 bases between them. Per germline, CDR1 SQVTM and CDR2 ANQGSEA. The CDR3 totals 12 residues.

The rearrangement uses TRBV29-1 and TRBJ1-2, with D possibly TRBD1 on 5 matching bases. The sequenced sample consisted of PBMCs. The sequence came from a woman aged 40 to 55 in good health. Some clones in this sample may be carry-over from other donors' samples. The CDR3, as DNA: TGCAGCGAACAAACCCAGGGAGATGGCTACACCTTC. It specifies CSEQTQGDGYTF.